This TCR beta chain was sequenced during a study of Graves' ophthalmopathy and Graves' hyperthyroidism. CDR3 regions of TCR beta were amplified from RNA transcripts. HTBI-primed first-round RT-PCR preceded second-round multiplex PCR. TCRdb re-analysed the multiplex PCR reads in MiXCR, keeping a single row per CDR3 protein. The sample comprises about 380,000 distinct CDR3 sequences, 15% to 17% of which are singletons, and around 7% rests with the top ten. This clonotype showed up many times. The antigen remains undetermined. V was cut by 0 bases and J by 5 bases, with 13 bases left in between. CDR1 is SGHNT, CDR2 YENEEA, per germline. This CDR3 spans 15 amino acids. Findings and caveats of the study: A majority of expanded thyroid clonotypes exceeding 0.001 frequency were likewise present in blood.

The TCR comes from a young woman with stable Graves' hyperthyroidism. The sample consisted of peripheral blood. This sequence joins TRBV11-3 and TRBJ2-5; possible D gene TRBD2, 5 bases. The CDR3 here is CASSLESGSGETQYF. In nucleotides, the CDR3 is TGTGCCAGCAGCTTAGAATCGGGGTCGGGGGAGACCCAGTACTTC.